This T cell receptor beta chain comes out of a study of control samples from healthy donors and cancer patients. TCRdb keeps only in-frame clones here, not all; method: immunoSEQ multiplex PCR. Of about 140,000 clones in the sample, 94% were seen once. The germline CDR1 and CDR2 sequences are KGHSH and LQKENI. Deletions cut 1 base from V and 0 bases from J, with 6 bases between. CDR3 length equals 15 residues. The specimen sequenced was blood. The TCR was taken from a man aged 40-49 years in good health. The chain joins TRBV18 to TRBJ1-4, with D unresolved. DNA for the CDR3: TGTGCCAGCTCACCACAGAACCCAACTAATGAAAAACTGTTTTTT. Protein: CASSPQNPTNEKLFF. Drawing the rest from reference TRBV18 and TRBJ1-4, the complete variable domain is NAGVMQNPRHLVRRRGQEARLRCSPMKGHSHVYWYRQLPEEGLKFMVYLQKENIIDESGMPKERFSAEFPKEGPSILRIQQVVRGDSAAYFCASSPQNPTNEKLFFGSGTQLSVL.